The clone carrying this TCR beta chain was counted a single time. V shed 0 bases and J shed 3 bases, with 13 bases lying between them. CDR3 size: 16 residues. Germline V gene lookup returns CDR1 MGHRA and CDR2 YSYEKL. Assay used: immunoSEQ multiplex PCR; TCRdb lists only in-frame clones, some missing. Of 1.5 million to 2.5 million clones detected, about 94% appear once; the ten largest clones hold 0.9% to 1.5%. The sample originates from a study of shared clonotypes between healthy human individuals. Naive CD8 cells lacked CD45RO and underwent positive selection for CCR7, leaving out terminally differentiated effector memory CD45RA+ cells.

The gene calls are TRBV4-1 and TRBJ2-3; perhaps TRBD2 as D (6 bases). Sequenced: naive CD8+ T cells sorted from blood. The TCR originated in a man aged 18 to 30 in good health. CDR3 in amino acids: CASSQDSRTITDTQYF. The CDR3 nucleotides are TGCGCCAGCAGCCAAGATTCACGGACTATTACAGATACGCAGTATTTT.